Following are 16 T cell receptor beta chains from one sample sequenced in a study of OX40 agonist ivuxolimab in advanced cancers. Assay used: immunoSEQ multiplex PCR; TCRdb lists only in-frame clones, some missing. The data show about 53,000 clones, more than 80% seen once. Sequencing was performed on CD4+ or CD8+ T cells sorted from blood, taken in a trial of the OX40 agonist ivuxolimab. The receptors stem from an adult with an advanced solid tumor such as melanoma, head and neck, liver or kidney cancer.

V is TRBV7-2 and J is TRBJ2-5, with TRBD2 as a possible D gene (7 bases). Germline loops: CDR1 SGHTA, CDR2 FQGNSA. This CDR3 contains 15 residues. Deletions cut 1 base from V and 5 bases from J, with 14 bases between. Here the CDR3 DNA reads TGTGCCAGCAGCTTAGAGGTGGGGGGGCGCGAGACCCAGTACTTC. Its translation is CASSLEVGGRETQYF.

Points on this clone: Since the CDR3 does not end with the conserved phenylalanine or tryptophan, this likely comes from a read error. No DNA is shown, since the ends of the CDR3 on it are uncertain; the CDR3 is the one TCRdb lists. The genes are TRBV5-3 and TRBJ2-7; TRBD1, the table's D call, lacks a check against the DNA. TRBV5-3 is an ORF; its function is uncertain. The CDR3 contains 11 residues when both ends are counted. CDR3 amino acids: CARSPCQVLLI.

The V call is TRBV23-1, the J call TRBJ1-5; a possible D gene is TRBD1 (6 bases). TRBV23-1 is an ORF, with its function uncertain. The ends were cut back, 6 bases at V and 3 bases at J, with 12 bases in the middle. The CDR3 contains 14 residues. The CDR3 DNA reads TGCGCCAGCAGACGTACAGGGTCCAATCAGCCCCAGCATTTT. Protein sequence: CASRRTGSNQPQHF.

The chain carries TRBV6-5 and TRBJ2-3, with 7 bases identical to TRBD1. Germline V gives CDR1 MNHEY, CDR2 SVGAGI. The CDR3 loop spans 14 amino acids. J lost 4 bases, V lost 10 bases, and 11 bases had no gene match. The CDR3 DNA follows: TGTGCCACCAGACAGGGTCAGAGCGCAGATACGCAGTATTTT. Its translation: CATRQGQSADTQYF.

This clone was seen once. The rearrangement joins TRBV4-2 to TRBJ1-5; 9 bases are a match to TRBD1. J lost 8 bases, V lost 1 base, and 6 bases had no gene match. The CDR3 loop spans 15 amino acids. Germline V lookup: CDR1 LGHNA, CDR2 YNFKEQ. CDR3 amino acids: CASSQAGQGYEPQHF. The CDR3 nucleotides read TGTGCCAGCAGCCAAGCGGGACAGGGTTATGAGCCCCAGCATTTT.

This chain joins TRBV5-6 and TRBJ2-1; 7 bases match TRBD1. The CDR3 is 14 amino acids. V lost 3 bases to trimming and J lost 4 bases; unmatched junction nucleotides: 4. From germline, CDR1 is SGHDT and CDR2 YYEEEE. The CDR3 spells CASSSRQGYNEQFF. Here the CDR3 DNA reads TGTGCCAGCAGCTCGCGACAGGGTTACAATGAGCAGTTCTTC.

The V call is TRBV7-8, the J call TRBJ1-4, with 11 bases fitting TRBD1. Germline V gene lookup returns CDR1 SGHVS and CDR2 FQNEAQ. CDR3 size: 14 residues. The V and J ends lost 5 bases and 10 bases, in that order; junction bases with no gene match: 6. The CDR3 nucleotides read TGTGCCAGCAGCCCGGGACAGGGGGAAAGAAAACTGTTTTTT. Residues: CASSPGQGERKLFF.

CDR3 nucleotide sequence: TGTGCCAGCAGTTACTTAGCGGGGAACTCCTACGAGCAGTACTTC. As protein: CASSYLAGNSYEQYF. V gene TRBV6-6 combines with J gene TRBJ2-7, with TRBD2 matching over 8 bases. The CDR3 extends over 15 amino acids. Germline lookup yields CDR1 MNHNY and CDR2 SVGAGI (reference sequence). V lost 1 base and J lost 0; bases outside the gene matches: 2.

CDR3 coding DNA: TGTGCCTGGAGCTCGGGGGACAATCAGCCCCAGCATTTT. Translated, it gives CAWSSGDNQPQHF. The V and J genes are TRBV30 and TRBJ1-5, with TRBD1 as a possible D gene (5 bases). Germline V gene data show CDR1 as GTSNPN and CDR2 as SVGIG (reference sequence). V lost 3 bases to trimming and J lost 3 bases, with 9 bases between them. The CDR3 consists of 13 residues.

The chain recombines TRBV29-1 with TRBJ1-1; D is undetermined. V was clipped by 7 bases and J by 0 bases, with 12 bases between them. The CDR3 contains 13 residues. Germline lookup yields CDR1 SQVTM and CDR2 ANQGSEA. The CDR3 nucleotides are TGCAGCGGCCAAGGAGGGATGAACACTGAAGCTTTCTTT. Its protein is CSGQGGMNTEAFF.

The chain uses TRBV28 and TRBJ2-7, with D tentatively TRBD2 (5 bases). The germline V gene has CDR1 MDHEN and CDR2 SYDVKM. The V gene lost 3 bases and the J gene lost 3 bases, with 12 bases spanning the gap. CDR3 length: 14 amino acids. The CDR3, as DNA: TGTGCCAGCAGTTTGATTAGCGCATTCTACGAGCAGTACTTC. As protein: CASSLISAFYEQYF. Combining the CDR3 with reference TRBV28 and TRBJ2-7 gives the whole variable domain DVKVTQSSRYLVKRTGEKVFLECVQDMDHENMFWYRQDPGLGLRLIYFSYDVKMKEKGDIPEGYSVSREKKERFSLILESASTNQTSMYLCASSLISAFYEQYFGPGTRLTVT.

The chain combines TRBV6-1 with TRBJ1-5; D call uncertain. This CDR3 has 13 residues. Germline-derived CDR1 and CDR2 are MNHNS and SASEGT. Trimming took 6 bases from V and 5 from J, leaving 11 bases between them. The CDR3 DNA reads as TGTGCCAGCAGACCCGGTCCGGATCAGCCCCAGCATTTT. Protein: CASRPGPDQPQHF.

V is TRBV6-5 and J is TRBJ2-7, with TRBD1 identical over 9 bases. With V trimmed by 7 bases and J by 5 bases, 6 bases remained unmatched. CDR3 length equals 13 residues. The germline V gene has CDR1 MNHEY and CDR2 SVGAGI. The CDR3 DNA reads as TGTGCCAGCATGTTGGACAGGGGCCACGAGCAGTACTTC. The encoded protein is CASMLDRGHEQYF.

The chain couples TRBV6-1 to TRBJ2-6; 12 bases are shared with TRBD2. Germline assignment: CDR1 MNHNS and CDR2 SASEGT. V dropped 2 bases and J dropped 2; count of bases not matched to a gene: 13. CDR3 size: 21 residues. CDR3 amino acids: CASSENFGLAGGLAGANVLTF. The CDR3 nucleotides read TGTGCCAGCAGTGAAAATTTTGGTCTAGCGGGGGGGCTTGCTGGGGCCAACGTCCTGACTTTC.

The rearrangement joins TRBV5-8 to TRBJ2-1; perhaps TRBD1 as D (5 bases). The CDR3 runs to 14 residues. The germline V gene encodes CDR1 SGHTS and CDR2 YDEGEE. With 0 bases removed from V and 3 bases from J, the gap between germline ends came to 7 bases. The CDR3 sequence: CASSLAQGYNEQFF. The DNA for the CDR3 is TGTGCCAGCAGCTTGGCTCAGGGCTACAATGAGCAGTTCTTC.

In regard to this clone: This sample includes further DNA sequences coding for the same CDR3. The CDR3 sequence is CASRGSNQPQHF. The CDR3 coding sequence is TGTGCCAGTAGAGGGAGCAATCAGCCCCAGCATTTT. The rearrangement links TRBV19 to TRBJ1-5; no reliable D call. The V gene lost 6 bases and the J gene lost 1 base, with 4 bases spanning the gap. This CDR3 has 12 amino acids. Germline loops: CDR1 LNHDA, CDR2 SQIVND (reference sequence).